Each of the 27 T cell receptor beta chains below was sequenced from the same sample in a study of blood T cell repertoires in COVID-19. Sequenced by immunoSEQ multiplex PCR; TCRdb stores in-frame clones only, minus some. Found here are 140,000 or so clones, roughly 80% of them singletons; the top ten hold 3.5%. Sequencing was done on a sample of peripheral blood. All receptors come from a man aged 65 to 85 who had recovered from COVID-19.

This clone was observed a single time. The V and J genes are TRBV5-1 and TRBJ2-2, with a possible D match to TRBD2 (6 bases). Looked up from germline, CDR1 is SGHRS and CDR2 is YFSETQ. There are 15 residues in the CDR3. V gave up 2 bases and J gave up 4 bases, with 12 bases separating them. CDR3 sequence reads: CASSFRDWATGELFF. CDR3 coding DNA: TGCGCCAGCAGCTTCCGGGACTGGGCCACCGGGGAGCTGTTTTTT.

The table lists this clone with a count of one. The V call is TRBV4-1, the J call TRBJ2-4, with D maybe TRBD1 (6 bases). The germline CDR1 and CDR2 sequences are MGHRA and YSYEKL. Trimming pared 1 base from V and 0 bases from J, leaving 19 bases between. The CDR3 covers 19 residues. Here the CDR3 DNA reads TGCGCCAGCAGCCAAGGTTGGACAGTAAGGACGCTAGCCAAAAACATTCAGTACTTC. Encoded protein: CASSQGWTVRTLAKNIQYF.

In DNA, the CDR3 is TGTGCCACCCGGGGCCCTAGCGGGGATGAGCAGTTCTTC. This gives the protein CATRGPSGDEQFF. The chain uses TRBV28 and TRBJ2-1; 9 positions agree with TRBD2. Germline CDR1 MDHEN, CDR2 SYDVKM. The J segment lost 8 bases and the V segment lost 10 bases, leaving 9 bases of the junction unmatched. CDR3 length: 13 amino acids.

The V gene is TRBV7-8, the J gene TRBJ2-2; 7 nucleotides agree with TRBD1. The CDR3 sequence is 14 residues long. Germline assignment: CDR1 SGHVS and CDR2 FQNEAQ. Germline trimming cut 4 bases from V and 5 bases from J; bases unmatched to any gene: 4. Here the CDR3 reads CASSYRGGTGELFF. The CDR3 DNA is TGTGCCAGCAGCTACAGGGGTGGGACCGGGGAGCTGTTTTTT.

The CDR3, as DNA: TGTGCCAGCAGCTTGAGCGGGAGTCCCCTCCTCGATACGCAGTATTTT. Residues: CASSLSGSPLLDTQYF. The genes are TRBV7-6 and TRBJ2-3, with 8 bases fitting TRBD2. Germline CDR1 and CDR2: SGHVS and FNYEAQ. The CDR3 sequence is 16 residues long. J was trimmed by 6 bases and V by 3 bases; bases with no gene match: 11.

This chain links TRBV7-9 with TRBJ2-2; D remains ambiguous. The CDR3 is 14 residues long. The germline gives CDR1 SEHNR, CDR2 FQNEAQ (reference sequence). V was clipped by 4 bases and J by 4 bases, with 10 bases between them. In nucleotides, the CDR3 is TGTGCCAGCAGCTCACAGACACTCACCGGGGAGCTGTTTTTT. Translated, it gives CASSSQTLTGELFF.

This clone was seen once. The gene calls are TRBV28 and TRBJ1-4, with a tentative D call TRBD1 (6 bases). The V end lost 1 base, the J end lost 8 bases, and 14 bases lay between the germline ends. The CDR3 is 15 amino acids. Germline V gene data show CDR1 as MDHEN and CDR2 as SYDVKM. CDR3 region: CASSLFEGEREKLFF. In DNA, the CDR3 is TGTGCCAGCAGTTTATTTGAGGGGGAGAGAGAAAAACTGTTTTTT.

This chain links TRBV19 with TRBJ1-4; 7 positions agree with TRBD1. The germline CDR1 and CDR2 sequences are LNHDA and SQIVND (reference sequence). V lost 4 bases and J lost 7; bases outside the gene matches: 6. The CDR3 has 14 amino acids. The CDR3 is CASSKTGAGEKLFF. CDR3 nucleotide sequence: TGTGCCAGTAGTAAAACAGGGGCGGGTGAAAAACTGTTTTTT.

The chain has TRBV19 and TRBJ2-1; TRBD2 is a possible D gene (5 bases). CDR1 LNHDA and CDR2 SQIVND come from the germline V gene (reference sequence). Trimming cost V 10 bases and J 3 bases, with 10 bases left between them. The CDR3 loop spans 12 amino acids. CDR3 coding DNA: TGTGCCACCACTCGGGGCTACAATGAGCAGTTCTTC. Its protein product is CATTRGYNEQFF. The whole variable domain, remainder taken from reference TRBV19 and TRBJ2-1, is DGGITQSPKYLFRKEGQNVTLSCEQNLNHDAMYWYRQDPGQGLRLIYYSQIVNDFQKGDIAEGYSVSREKKESFPLTVTSAQKNPTAFYLCATTRGYNEQFFGPGTRLTVL.

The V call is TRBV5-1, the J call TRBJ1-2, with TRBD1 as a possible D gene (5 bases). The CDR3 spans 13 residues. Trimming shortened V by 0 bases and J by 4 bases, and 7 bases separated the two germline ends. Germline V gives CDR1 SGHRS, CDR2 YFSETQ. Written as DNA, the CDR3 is TGCGCCAGCAGCTTGGCGGGGGTCTATGGCTACACCTTC. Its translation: CASSLAGVYGYTF.

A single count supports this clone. This CDR3 reads CASSLIMITGGGEQYF. As DNA, the CDR3 is TGTGCCAGCAGCTTGATCATGATAACAGGGGGCGGCGAGCAGTACTTC. The chain has TRBV5-5 and TRBJ2-7, with 9 bases aligning to TRBD1. The length of the CDR3 is 16 residues. After removal of 1 base from V and 6 bases from J, the junction contained 11 bases not matched to a gene. Germline assignment: CDR1 SGHKS and CDR2 YYEKEE (reference sequence).

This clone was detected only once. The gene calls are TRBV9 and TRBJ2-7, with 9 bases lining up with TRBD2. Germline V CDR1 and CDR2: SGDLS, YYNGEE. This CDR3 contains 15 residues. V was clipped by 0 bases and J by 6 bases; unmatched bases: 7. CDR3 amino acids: CASSVEAGGLREQYF. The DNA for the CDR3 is TGTGCCAGCAGCGTAGAGGCGGGAGGGCTGCGCGAGCAGTACTTC.

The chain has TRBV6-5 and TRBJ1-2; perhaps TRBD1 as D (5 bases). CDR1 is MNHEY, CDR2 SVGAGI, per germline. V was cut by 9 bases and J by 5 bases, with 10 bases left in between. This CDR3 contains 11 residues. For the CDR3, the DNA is TGTGCCAGGGGGGAGGGTTATGGCTACACCTTC. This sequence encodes CARGEGYGYTF.

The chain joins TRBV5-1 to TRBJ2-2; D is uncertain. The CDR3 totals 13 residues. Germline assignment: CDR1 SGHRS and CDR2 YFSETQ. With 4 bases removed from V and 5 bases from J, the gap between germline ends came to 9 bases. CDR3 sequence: CASSAFETGELFF. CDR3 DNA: TGCGCCAGCAGCGCCTTCGAGACCGGGGAGCTGTTTTTT.

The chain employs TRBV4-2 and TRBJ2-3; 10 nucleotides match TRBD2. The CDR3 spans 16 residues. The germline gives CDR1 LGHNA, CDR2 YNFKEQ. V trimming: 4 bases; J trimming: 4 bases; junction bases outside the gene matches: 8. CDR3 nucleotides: TGTGCCAGCAGCCCCCCGCTAGCGGGAGTAGCAGATACGCAGTATTTT. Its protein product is CASSPPLAGVADTQYF.

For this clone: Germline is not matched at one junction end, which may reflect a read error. The CDR3 reads CASSPPRGLGDWDF. The CDR3 DNA follows: TGTGCCAGCTCACCACCCCGGGGACTAGGGGACTGGGACTTC. The chain couples TRBV18 to TRBJ2-5; 8 bases align to TRBD2. Germline lookup yields CDR1 KGHSH and CDR2 LQKENI. The CDR3 runs to 14 residues.

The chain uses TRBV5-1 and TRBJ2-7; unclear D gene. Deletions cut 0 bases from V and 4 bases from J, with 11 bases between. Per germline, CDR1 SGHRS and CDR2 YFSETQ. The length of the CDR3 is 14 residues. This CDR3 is CASSLDPYYYEQYF. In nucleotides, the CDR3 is TGCGCCAGCAGCTTGGATCCCTACTATTACGAGCAGTACTTC.

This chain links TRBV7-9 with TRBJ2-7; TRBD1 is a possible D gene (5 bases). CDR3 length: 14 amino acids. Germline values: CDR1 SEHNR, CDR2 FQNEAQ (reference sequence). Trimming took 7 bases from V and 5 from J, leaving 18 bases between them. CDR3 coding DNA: TGTGCCAGCACCACCCGCGGCGCCAGGGACGAGCAGTACTTC. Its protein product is CASTTRGARDEQYF.

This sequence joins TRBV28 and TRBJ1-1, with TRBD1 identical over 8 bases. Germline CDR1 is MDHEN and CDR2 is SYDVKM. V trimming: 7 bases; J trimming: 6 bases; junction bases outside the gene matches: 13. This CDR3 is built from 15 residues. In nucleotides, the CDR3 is TGTGCCAGCACCCTTCTACTACAGGGGGACCCTGAAGCTTTCTTT. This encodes CASTLLLQGDPEAFF. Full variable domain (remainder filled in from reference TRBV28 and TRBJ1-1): DVKVTQSSRYLVKRTGEKVFLECVQDMDHENMFWYRQDPGLGLRLIYFSYDVKMKEKGDIPEGYSVSREKKERFSLILESASTNQTSMYLCASTLLLQGDPEAFFGQGTRLTVV.

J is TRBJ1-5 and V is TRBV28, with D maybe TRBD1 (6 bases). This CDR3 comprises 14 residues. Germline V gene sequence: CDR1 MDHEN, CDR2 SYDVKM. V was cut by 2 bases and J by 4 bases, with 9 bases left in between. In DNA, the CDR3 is TGTGCCAGCAGTTTAGGACAGCTAAATCAGCCCCAGCATTTT. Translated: CASSLGQLNQPQHF.

CDR3 loop: CASSLRTEYNEQFF. The CDR3 DNA is TGTGCCAGCAGTTTGCGGACAGAGTACAATGAGCAGTTCTTC. The chain couples TRBV27 to TRBJ2-1, with D perhaps TRBD1 (6 bases). Trimming took 3 bases from V and 4 from J, leaving 10 bases between them. This CDR3 comprises 14 residues. The V gene's germline CDR1 is MNHEY and CDR2 SMNVEV (reference sequence).

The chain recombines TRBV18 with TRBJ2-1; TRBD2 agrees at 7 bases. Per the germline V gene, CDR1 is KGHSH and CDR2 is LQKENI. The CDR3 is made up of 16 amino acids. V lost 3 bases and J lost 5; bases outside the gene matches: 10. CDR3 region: CASSPTRELSHNEQFF. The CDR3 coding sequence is TGTGCCAGCTCACCGACGCGGGAGTTATCCCACAATGAGCAGTTCTTC.

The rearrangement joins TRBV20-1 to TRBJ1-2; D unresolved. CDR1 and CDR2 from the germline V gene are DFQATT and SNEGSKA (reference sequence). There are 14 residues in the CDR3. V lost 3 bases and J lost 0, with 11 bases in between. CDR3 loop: CSASRQATNYGYTF. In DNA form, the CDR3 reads TGCAGTGCTAGTAGGCAGGCCACTAACTATGGCTACACCTTC.

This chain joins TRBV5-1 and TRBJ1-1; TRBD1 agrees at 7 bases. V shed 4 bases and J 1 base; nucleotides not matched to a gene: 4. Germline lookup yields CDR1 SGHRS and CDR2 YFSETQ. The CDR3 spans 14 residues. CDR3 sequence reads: CASSGDRANTEAFF. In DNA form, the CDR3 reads TGCGCCAGCAGCGGTGACAGGGCGAACACTGAAGCTTTCTTT. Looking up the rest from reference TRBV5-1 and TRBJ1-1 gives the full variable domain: KAGVTQTPRYLIKTRGQQVTLSCSPISGHRSVSWYQQTPGQGLQFLFEYFSETQRNKGNFPGRFSGRQFSNSRSEMNVSTLELGDSALYLCASSGDRANTEAFFGQGTRLTVV.

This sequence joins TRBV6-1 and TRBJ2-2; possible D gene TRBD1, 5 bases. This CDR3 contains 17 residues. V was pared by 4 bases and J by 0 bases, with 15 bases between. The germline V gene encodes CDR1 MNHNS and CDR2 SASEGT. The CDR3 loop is CASSGTWGGANTGELFF. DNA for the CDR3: TGTGCCAGCAGTGGAACATGGGGCGGTGCGAACACCGGGGAGCTGTTTTTT.

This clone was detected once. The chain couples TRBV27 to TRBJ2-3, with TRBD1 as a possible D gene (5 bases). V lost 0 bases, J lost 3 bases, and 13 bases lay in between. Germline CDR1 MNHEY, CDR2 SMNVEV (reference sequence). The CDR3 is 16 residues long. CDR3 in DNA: TGTGCCAGCAGTTTATCGAGGACAAGACGTACAGATACGCAGTATTTT. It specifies CASSLSRTRRTDTQYF.

The CDR3, as DNA: TGCAGTGCTAGTCAGGGCCCAAAACTGTTTTTT. The encoded protein is CSASQGPKLFF. V is TRBV20-1 and J is TRBJ1-4, with TRBD1 as a possible D gene (5 bases). Trimming pared 3 bases from V and 10 bases from J, leaving 9 bases between. Per germline, CDR1 DFQATT and CDR2 SNEGSKA (reference sequence). This CDR3 has 11 amino acids.